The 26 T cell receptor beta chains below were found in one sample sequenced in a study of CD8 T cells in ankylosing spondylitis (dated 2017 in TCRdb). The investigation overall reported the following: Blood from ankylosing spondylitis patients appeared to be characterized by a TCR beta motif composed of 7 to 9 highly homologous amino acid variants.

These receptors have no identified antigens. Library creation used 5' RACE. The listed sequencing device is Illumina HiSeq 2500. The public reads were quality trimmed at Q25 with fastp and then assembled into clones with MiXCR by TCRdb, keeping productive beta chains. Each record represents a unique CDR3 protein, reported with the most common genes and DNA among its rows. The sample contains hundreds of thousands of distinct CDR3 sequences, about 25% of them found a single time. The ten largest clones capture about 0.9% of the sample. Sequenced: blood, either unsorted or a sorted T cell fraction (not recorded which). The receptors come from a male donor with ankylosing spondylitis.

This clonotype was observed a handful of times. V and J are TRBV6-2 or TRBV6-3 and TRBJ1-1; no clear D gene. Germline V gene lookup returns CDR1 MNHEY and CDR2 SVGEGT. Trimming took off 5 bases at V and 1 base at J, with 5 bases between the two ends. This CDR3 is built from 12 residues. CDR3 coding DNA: TGTGCCAGCAGTGTCAGGAACACTGAAGCTTTCTTT. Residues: CASSVRNTEAFF.

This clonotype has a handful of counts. This chain's CDR3 is CASSLVQGASEQFF. The CDR3 DNA reads as TGCGCCAGCAGCTTGGTTCAGGGGGCCAGTGAGCAGTTCTTC. V usage is TRBV5-1 and J usage is TRBJ2-1; 8 bases align to TRBD1. Germline assignment: CDR1 SGHRS and CDR2 YFSETQ. Trimming at V came to 0 bases and at J to 9 bases, leaving 5 bases not matched to a gene. The CDR3 length is 14 residues.

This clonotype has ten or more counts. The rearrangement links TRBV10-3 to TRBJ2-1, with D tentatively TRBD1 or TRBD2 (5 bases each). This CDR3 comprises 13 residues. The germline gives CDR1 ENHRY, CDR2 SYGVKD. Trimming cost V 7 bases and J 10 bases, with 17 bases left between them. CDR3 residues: CAIKGKGTDEQFF. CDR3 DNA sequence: TGTGCCATCAAGGGGAAAGGGACCGACGAGCAGTTCTTC.

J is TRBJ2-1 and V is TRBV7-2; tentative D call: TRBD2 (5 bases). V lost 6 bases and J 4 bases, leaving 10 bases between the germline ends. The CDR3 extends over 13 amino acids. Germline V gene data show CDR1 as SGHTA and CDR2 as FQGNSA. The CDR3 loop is CASRRSGYNEQFF. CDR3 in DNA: TGTGCCAGCAGGAGAAGCGGATACAATGAGCAGTTCTTC.

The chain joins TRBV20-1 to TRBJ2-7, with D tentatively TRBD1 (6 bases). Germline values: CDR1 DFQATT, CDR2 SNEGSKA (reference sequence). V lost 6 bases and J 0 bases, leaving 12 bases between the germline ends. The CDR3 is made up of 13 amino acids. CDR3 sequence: CSATDRSSYEQYF. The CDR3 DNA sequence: TGCAGTGCCACCGACAGGAGCTCCTACGAGCAGTACTTC.

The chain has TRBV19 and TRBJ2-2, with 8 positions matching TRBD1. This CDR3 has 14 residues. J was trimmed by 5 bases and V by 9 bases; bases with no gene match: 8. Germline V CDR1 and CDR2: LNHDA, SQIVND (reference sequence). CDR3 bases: TGTGCCAGCCAAACAGGGGGACGAACCGGGGAGCTGTTTTTT. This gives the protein CASQTGGRTGELFF.

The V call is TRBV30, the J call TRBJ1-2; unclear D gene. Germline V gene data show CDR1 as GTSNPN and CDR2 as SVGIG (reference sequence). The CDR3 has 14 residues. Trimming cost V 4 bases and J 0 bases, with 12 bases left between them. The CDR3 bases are TGTGCCTGGATGTGGCAGCCATCTAACTATGGCTACACCTTC. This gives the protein CAWMWQPSNYGYTF.

The CDR3 nucleotides are TGCAGTGCTAGTCGGCCCCAGTTCAGGGCTTTCTTT. The encoded protein is CSASRPQFRAFF. V gene TRBV20-1 combines with J gene TRBJ1-1; no clear D. This CDR3 has 12 residues. Germline CDR1 and CDR2: DFQATT and SNEGSKA (reference sequence). V was trimmed by 3 bases and J by 11 bases, leaving 16 bases between them.

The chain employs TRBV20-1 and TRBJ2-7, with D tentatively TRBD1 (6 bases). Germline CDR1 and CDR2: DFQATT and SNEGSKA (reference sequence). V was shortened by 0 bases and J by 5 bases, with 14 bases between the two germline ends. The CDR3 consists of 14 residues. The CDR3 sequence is CSARDRRGFHEQYF. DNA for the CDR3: TGCAGTGCTAGAGATAGAAGGGGGTTCCACGAGCAGTACTTC.

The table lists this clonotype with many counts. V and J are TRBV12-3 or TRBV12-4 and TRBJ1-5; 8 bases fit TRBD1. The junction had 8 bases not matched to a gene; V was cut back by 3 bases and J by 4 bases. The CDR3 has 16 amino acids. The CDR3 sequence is CASSFRSGQVNQPQHF. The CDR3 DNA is TGTGCCAGCAGTTTCCGATCGGGACAGGTAAATCAGCCCCAGCATTTT.

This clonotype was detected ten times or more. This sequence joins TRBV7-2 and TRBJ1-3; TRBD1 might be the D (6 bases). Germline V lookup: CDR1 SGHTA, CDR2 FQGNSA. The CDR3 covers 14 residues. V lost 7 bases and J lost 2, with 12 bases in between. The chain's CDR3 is CASTQGQAGNTIYF. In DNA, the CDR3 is TGTGCCAGCACCCAGGGGCAGGCTGGAAACACCATATATTTT.

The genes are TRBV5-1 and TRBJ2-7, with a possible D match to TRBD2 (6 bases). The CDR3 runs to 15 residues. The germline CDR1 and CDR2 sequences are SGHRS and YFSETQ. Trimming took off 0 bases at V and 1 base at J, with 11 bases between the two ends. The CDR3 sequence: CASSLAPGRSYEQYF. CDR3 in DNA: TGCGCCAGCAGCTTGGCCCCGGGGAGGTCCTACGAGCAGTACTTC.

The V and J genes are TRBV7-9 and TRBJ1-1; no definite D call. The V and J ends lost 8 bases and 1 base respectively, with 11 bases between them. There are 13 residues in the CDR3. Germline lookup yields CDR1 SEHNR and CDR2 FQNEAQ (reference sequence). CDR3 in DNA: TGTGCCAGCTCAGGCCCCCCGAACACTGAAGCTTTCTTT. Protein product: CASSGPPNTEAFF.

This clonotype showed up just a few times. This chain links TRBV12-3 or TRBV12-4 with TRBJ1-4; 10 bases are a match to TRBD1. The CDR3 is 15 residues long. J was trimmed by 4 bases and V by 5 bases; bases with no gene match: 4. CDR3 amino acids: CASSIGTGVNEKLFF. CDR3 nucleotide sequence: TGTGCCAGCAGTATCGGGACAGGGGTTAATGAAAAACTGTTTTTT.

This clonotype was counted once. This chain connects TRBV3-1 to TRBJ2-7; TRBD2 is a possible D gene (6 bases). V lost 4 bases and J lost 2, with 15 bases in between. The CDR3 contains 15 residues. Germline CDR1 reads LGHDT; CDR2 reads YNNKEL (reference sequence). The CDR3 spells CASSLGTPVTYEQYF. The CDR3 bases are TGTGCCAGCAGCCTGGGGACTCCTGTAACCTACGAGCAGTACTTC.

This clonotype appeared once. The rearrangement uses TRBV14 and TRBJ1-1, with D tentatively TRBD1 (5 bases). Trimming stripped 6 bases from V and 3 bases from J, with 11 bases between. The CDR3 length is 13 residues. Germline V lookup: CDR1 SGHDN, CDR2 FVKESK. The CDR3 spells CASSRGIYTEAFF. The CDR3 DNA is TGTGCCAGCAGTCGGGGCATCTACACTGAAGCTTTCTTT.

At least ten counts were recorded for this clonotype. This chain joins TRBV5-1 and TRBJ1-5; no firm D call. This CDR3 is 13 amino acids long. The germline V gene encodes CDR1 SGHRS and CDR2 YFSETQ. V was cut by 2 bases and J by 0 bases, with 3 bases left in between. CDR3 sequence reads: CASSFDSNQPQHF. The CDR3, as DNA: TGCGCCAGCAGCTTTGATAGCAATCAGCCCCAGCATTTT.

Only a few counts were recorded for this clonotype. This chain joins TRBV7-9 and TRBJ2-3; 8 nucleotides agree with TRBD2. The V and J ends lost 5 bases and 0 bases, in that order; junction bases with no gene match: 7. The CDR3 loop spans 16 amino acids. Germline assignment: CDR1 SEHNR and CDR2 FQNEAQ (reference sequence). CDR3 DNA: TGTGCCAGCAGCCCCGGGGTAGCGGGAAGCACAGATACGCAGTATTTT. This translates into CASSPGVAGSTDTQYF.

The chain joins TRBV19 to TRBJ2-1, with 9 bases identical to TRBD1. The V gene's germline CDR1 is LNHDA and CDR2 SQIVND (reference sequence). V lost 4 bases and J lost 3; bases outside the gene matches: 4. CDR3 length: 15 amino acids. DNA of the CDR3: TGTGCCAGTAGTACGGACAGGGGAGGCTACAATGAGCAGTTCTTC. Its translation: CASSTDRGGYNEQFF.

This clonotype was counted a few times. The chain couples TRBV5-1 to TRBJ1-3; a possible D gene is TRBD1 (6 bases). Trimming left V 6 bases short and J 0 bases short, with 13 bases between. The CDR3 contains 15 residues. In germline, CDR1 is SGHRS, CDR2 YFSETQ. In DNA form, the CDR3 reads TGCGCCAGCACTTCCGACAGGCCCTCTGGAAACACCATATATTTT. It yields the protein CASTSDRPSGNTIYF.

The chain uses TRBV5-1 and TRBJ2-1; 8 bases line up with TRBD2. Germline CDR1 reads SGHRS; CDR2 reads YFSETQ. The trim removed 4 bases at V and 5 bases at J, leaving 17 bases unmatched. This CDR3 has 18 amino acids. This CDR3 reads CASSPGSRPGLGDNEQFF. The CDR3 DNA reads TGCGCCAGCAGCCCGGGGAGCAGGCCGGGACTAGGGGACAATGAGCAGTTCTTC.

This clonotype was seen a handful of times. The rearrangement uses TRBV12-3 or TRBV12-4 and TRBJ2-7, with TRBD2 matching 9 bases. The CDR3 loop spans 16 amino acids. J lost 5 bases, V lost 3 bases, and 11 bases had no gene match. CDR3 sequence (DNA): TGTGCCAGCAGTTTTGGTGTTAGCGGGAGCATCGACGAGCAGTACTTC. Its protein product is CASSFGVSGSIDEQYF.

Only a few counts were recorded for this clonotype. The CDR3 here is CSAFRLAGSYNEQFF. As DNA, the CDR3 is TGCAGTGCTTTCCGACTAGCGGGAAGCTACAATGAGCAGTTCTTC. The V and J genes are TRBV20-1 and TRBJ2-1, with 11 positions matching TRBD2. V gave up 5 bases and J gave up 3 bases; unmatched junction bases: 6. This CDR3 comprises 15 residues. CDR1 DFQATT and CDR2 SNEGSKA come from the germline V gene (reference sequence).

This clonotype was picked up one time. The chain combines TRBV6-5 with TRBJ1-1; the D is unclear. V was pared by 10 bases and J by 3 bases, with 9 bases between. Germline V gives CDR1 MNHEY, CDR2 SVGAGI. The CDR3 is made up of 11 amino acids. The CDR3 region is CATTRDTEAFF. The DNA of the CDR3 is TGTGCCACCACAAGGGACACTGAAGCTTTCTTT.

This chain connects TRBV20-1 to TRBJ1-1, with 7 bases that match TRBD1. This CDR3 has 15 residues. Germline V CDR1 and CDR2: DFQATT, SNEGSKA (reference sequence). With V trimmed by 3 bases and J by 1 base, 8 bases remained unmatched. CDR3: CSASRDRRENTEAFF. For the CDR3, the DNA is TGCAGTGCTAGCCGGGACAGAAGAGAGAACACTGAAGCTTTCTTT.

The CDR3 region is CASSLEPAGVAGELFF. Here the CDR3 DNA reads TGCGCCAGCAGCTTGGAGCCAGCGGGAGTTGCCGGGGAGCTGTTTTTT. This chain joins TRBV5-1 and TRBJ2-2, with 8 bases that match TRBD2. With 0 bases clipped from V and 6 bases from J, the junction kept 7 bases outside the gene matches. This CDR3 has 16 amino acids. Germline V gene data show CDR1 as SGHRS and CDR2 as YFSETQ.